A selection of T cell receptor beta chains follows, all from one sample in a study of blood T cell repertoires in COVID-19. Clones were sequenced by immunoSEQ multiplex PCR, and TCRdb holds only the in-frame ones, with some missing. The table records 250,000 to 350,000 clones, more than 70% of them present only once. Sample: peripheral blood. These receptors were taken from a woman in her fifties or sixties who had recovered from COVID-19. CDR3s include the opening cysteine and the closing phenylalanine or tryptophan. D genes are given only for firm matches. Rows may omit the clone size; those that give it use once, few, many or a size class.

DNA: TGTGCCAGCAGCTCTCGACTCCTAGCCGAGCAGTACTTC; CDR3: CASSSRLLAEQYF; J: TRBJ2-7; size: -; D: -; V: TRBV5-5
DNA: TGCGCCAGCAGCTTAGACAGGGGGTCAGCGACCCAGTACTTC; CDR3: CASSLDRGSATQYF; J: TRBJ2-5; size: -; D: TRBD1; V: TRBV5-1
DNA: TGTGCCAGCAGCTTCGGGACTAGCGGTTCAACCTACGAGCAGTACTTC; CDR3: CASSFGTSGSTYEQYF; J: TRBJ2-7; size: -; D: TRBD2; V: TRBV11-2
DNA: TGTGCCAGCAGCGGGCGGGCGGGGGCGAAGGGAGATACGCAGTATTTT; CDR3: CASSGRAGAKGDTQYF; J: TRBJ2-3; size: -; D: -; V: TRBV5-4
DNA: TGTGCCAGCAGCCAAGATGAAAGGGAGGGCATTCAGTACTTC; CDR3: CASSQDEREGIQYF; J: TRBJ2-4; size: -; D: TRBD2; V: TRBV4-2
DNA: TGTGCCAGCAGTCCTCAGGAGCGGCCGCAAGAGACCCAGTACTTC; CDR3: CASSPQERPQETQYF; J: TRBJ2-5; size: -; D: -; V: TRBV7-2
DNA: TGCGCCAGCAGCCCAAGACAGGGCTATGGCTACACCTTC; CDR3: CASSPRQGYGYTF; J: TRBJ1-2; size: few; D: TRBD1; V: TRBV5-1
DNA: TGTGCCAGCAGCCCTCGTCCCCCGGTCCTAACTAATGAAAAACTGTTTTTT; CDR3: CASSPRPPVLTNEKLFF; J: TRBJ1-4; size: few; D: -; V: TRBV6-2/TRBV6-3
DNA: TGTGCCAGCAGCTCATTTGTCAGGGGCAATTCACCCCTCCACTTT; CDR3: CASSSFVRGNSPLHF; J: TRBJ1-6; size: -; D: -; V: TRBV11-1
DNA: TGTGCCAGCAGCTTGGCCGCGAAGACCCAGTACTTC; CDR3: CASSLAAKTQYF; J: TRBJ2-5; size: -; D: -; V: TRBV5-6
DNA: TGCGCCAGCAGTGACAGGACAGGGGTACGAGAGACCCAGTACTTC; CDR3: CASSDRTGVRETQYF; J: TRBJ2-5; size: -; D: TRBD1; V: TRBV10-1
DNA: TGCGCCAGCATGGAGGGAGGGCCCGGGGAGCAGTACTTC; CDR3: CASMEGGPGEQYF; J: TRBJ2-7; size: -; D: TRBD2; V: TRBV5-1
DNA: TGTGCCAGCAGTCCGGGACTAGCGGGAGTGTATGAGCAGTTCTTC; CDR3: CASSPGLAGVYEQFF; J: TRBJ2-1; size: -; D: TRBD2; V: TRBV28
DNA: TGTGCCAGTAGTGCCCCTAGCGGGAGGGCCGCGGGAGGTAACCCAGATACGCAGTATTTT; CDR3: CASSAPSGRAAGGNPDTQYF; J: TRBJ2-3; size: -; D: TRBD2; V: TRBV19
DNA: TGTGCCAGCAGCTGGACAGGGGTGGATGAAAAACTGTTTTTT; CDR3: CASSWTGVDEKLFF; J: TRBJ1-4; size: -; D: TRBD1; V: TRBV5-8
DNA: TGTGCCAGCAGCTTCGCCCCCGGGGACAGACCGAAGAACGAGCAGTACTTC; CDR3: CASSFAPGDRPKNEQYF; J: TRBJ2-7; size: -; D: TRBD1; V: TRBV7-2
DNA: TGTGCCATCAGTGAGAGACAGGGGAGCACAGATACGCAGTATTTT; CDR3: CAISERQGSTDTQYF; J: TRBJ2-3; size: once; D: TRBD1; V: TRBV10-3
DNA: TGTGCCATCCGACAGGTGATAGACTATGGCTACACCTTC; CDR3: CAIRQVIDYGYTF; J: TRBJ1-2; size: -; D: -; V: TRBV10-3
DNA: TGTGCCAGCTCACCGGCGGACAGGGGTAATTCACCCCTCCACTTT; CDR3: CASSPADRGNSPLHF; J: TRBJ1-6; size: -; D: TRBD1; V: TRBV18
DNA: TGTGCCAGCGTCCAGGGCCTAAATCAGCCCCAGCATTTT; CDR3: CASVQGLNQPQHF; J: TRBJ1-5; size: -; D: -; V: TRBV2
DNA: TGTGCCAGCCAAGTTAGTCGGGGCCAAGAGACCCAGTACTTC; CDR3: CASQVSRGQETQYF; J: TRBJ2-5; size: -; D: -; V: TRBV27
DNA: TGTGCCAGCAGATTCTCGGTCGTAGATACGCAGTATTTT; CDR3: CASRFSVVDTQYF; J: TRBJ2-3; size: -; D: -; V: TRBV5-4
DNA: TGTGCCAGCAGCTTGCAGAATAATCCTTCACCCCTCCACTTT; CDR3: CASSLQNNPSPLHF; J: TRBJ1-6; size: -; D: -; V: TRBV5-4
DNA: TGTGCCAGCAGTTTGGACAGTTATTCACCCCTCCACTTT; CDR3: CASSLDSYSPLHF; J: TRBJ1-6; size: -; D: -; V: TRBV6-5
DNA: TGTGCCAGCAGCTTAGACAGTGAAAAACTGTTTTTT; CDR3: CASSLDSEKLFF; J: TRBJ1-4; size: -; D: -; V: TRBV7-2
DNA: TGTGCCAGTACAAGACTGGCAGATAATCAGCCCCAGCATTTT; CDR3: CASTRLADNQPQHF; J: TRBJ1-5; size: -; D: -; V: TRBV19
DNA: TGTGCCTGGAGTAGAAAGGGTTCGGGGAGGACTGAAGCTTTCTTT; CDR3: CAWSRKGSGRTEAFF; J: TRBJ1-1; size: few; D: -; V: TRBV30
DNA: TGTGCCATCAGTGATCAAGCGGGGGGCTACAATGAGCAGTTCTTC; CDR3: CAISDQAGGYNEQFF; J: TRBJ2-1; size: -; D: TRBD2; V: TRBV10-3
DNA: TGTGCCAGCAGGTGGAACCGGAGCCCGAACCAGCCCCAGCATTTT; CDR3: CASRWNRSPNQPQHF; J: TRBJ1-5; size: -; D: -; V: TRBV28
DNA: TGTGCCAGCTCACCACCGGTTACGTCGGCCGGGGAGCTGTTTTTT; CDR3: CASSPPVTSAGELFF; J: TRBJ2-2; size: -; D: -; V: TRBV18
DNA: TGTGCCAGCAGTCCAACAGGGGCCGTTTGGAATGAGCAGTTCTTC; CDR3: CASSPTGAVWNEQFF; J: TRBJ2-1; size: -; D: TRBD1; V: TRBV7-2
DNA: TGTGCCAGCAGCAGGGGGAGTTGGAATGAGCAGTTCTTC; CDR3: CASSRGSWNEQFF; J: TRBJ2-1; size: -; D: TRBD1; V: TRBV28
DNA: TGTGCCACCAGCAGAGAGGGGGGTCAAGAGACCCAGTACTTC; CDR3: CATSREGGQETQYF; J: TRBJ2-5; size: -; D: -; V: TRBV15
DNA: TGTGCCACCAGCAGAGATTACGGGCCAGGGGGCAGGGATACTGAAGCTTTCTTT; CDR3: CATSRDYGPGGRDTEAFF; J: TRBJ1-1; size: -; D: TRBD1; V: TRBV15
DNA: TGTGCCAGCGGGACAGGGCGTCTCGGGGGACAGCCCCAGCATTTT; CDR3: CASGTGRLGGQPQHF; J: TRBJ1-5; size: once; D: TRBD1; V: TRBV6-6
DNA: TGTGCCAGTAGTATCGAACTAGCTGCCTACAATGAGCAGTTCTTC; CDR3: CASSIELAAYNEQFF; J: TRBJ2-1; size: -; D: -; V: TRBV19
DNA: TGTGCCAGCAGCCCCCCTAGCGGGGGCCCGGCCTGGGATGAGCAGTTCTTC; CDR3: CASSPPSGGPAWDEQFF; J: TRBJ2-1; size: -; D: TRBD2; V: TRBV7-9
DNA: TGTGCCAGCAGCTTAGCAGTGATGACAGGGGAGGACACCGGGGAGCTGTTTTTT; CDR3: CASSLAVMTGEDTGELFF; J: TRBJ2-2; size: -; D: TRBD1; V: TRBV7-6
DNA: TGTGCCAGCAGCCTACACAGGGGGCCTTACGAGCAGTACTTC; CDR3: CASSLHRGPYEQYF; J: TRBJ2-7; size: -; D: TRBD1; V: TRBV7-2
DNA: TGTGCCAGCAGCAGAAAAGAGCGGGAGGGCCTCTCGACGCAGTATTTT; CDR3: CASSRKEREGLSTQYF; J: TRBJ2-3; size: -; D: TRBD2; V: TRBV9
DNA: TGTGCCAGCAGTTACGCCCGGGCTGGAAACACCATATATTTT; CDR3: CASSYARAGNTIYF; J: TRBJ1-3; size: few; D: -; V: TRBV6-2/TRBV6-3
DNA: TGTGCCAGCAGTTCGCCGGGACAGGGACTTGAAAAACTGTTTTTT; CDR3: CASSSPGQGLEKLFF; J: TRBJ1-4; size: -; D: TRBD1; V: TRBV28
DNA: TGTGCCAGCAGCTTGAGGGGCCCCGAGCAGTACTTC; CDR3: CASSLRGPEQYF; J: TRBJ2-7; size: -; D: -; V: TRBV5-6
DNA: TGCGCCAGCAGAAACTCTACTAGCACAGATACGCAGTATTTT; CDR3: CASRNSTSTDTQYF; J: TRBJ2-3; size: once; D: -; V: TRBV5-1
DNA: TGTGCCATCAGTACCCCGGTCGAGGTCGTAGCGAACACCGGGGAGCTGTTTTTT; CDR3: CAISTPVEVVANTGELFF; J: TRBJ2-2; size: -; D: -; V: TRBV10-3
DNA: TGCAGTGCTAGTTCCCAGAACTCCTATAATTCACCCCTCCACTTT; CDR3: CSASSQNSYNSPLHF; J: TRBJ1-6; size: -; D: -; V: TRBV20-1
DNA: TGTGCCTGGAGTTCACTAGCGGGGGGGTACAATGAGCAGTTCTTC; CDR3: CAWSSLAGGYNEQFF; J: TRBJ2-1; size: -; D: TRBD2; V: TRBV30
DNA: TGTGCCAGCATCCCCCAGGATCGAGAGACCCAGTACTTC; CDR3: CASIPQDRETQYF; J: TRBJ2-5; size: -; D: -; V: TRBV6-6
DNA: TGTGCCAGCAGTGCCCCGGAGCGGGGGGGCACAGATACGCAGTATTTT; CDR3: CASSAPERGGTDTQYF; J: TRBJ2-3; size: -; D: TRBD2; V: TRBV28
DNA: TGTGCCAGCATTCCCGGGACAGGGGGCTATGGCTACACCTTC; CDR3: CASIPGTGGYGYTF; J: TRBJ1-2; size: -; D: TRBD1; V: TRBV2
DNA: TGTGCCAGCTCACCAGTTGGAGGGGCTAATGAAAAACTGTTTTTT; CDR3: CASSPVGGANEKLFF; J: TRBJ1-4; size: -; D: -; V: TRBV18
DNA: TGCGCCAGCAGCTTGGAACTTCCTAGCACAGATACGCAGTATTTT; CDR3: CASSLELPSTDTQYF; J: TRBJ2-3; size: -; D: -; V: TRBV5-1
DNA: TGTGCCAGCAGCCCCAGGGCAGCCGCTAACACCGGGGAGCTGTTTTTT; CDR3: CASSPRAAANTGELFF; J: TRBJ2-2; size: -; D: -; V: TRBV9
DNA: TGTGCCAGCAGTCCGGGGACCCGGGGGTTAGCCTACGAGCAGTACTTC; CDR3: CASSPGTRGLAYEQYF; J: TRBJ2-7; size: once; D: -; V: TRBV7-8
DNA: TGTGCCAGCAGCTTGGACAGGGGAACAGATACGCAGTATTTT; CDR3: CASSLDRGTDTQYF; J: TRBJ2-3; size: once; D: TRBD1; V: TRBV7-2
DNA: TGTGCCATCAGTGGCCAGCTAGCGGGTGGGAACACCGGGGAGCTGTTTTTT; CDR3: CAISGQLAGGNTGELFF; J: TRBJ2-2; size: -; D: TRBD2; V: TRBV10-3
DNA: TGCAGCGTTGGTGGAGCCTCCTACGAGCAGTACTTC; CDR3: CSVGGASYEQYF; J: TRBJ2-7; size: few; D: -; V: TRBV29-1
DNA: TGTGCCACCATCCCCGGCGCGGACAGGGGACCCAACTATGGCTACACCTTC; CDR3: CATIPGADRGPNYGYTF; J: TRBJ1-2; size: -; D: TRBD1; V: TRBV24-1